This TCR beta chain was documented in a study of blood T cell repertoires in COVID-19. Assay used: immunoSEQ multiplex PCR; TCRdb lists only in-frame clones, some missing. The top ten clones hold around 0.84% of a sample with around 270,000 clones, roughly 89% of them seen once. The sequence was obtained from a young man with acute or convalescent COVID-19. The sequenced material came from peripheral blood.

The CDR3 DNA reads as TGTGCCAGCAGTGAAGTGGGGGCGAATCAGCCCCAGCATTTT. Translated, it gives CASSEVGANQPQHF. The chain uses TRBV6-1 and TRBJ1-5; D perhaps matches TRBD1 (6 bases). There are 14 residues in the CDR3. Germline V gene lookup returns CDR1 MNHNS and CDR2 SASEGT. V was pared by 1 base and J by 4 bases, with 8 bases between.